The entry that follows covers one TCR beta chain sequence. Its antigen remains unknown. These data come from a study of CD8 T cells in ankylosing spondylitis. Quantitative molecular-barcoded 5'-RACE generated the TCR beta libraries. TCRdb reprocessed the 5' RACE reads with MiXCR, giving one entry per CDR3 protein. The data show 150,000 to 200,000 distinct CDR3 sequences, around a tenth seen once. The germline V and J ends were trimmed by 3 bases and 0 bases, with 12 bases remaining between them. Germline CDR1 LNHDA, CDR2 SQIVND (reference sequence). The CDR3 length is 16 residues. Study findings and constraints: Disease-linked clones reportedly showed significant enrichment in matched ankylosing spondylitis synovial fluid. Before this, some motif variants had been reported in reactive arthritis synovial fluid and blood.

The clonotype was recovered from a female donor with ankylosing spondylitis or in good health (not recorded which). Sequenced material: blood, either unsorted or a sorted T cell fraction (not recorded which). The chain recombines TRBV19 with TRBJ2-1; D remains ambiguous. The CDR3, as DNA: TGTGCCAGTAGTATGGGCTTTGCCAGCTCCTACAATGAGCAGTTCTTC. Amino acid sequence: CASSMGFASSYNEQFF. The variable domain in full, with the rest retrieved from reference TRBV19 and TRBJ2-1, is DGGITQSPKYLFRKEGQNVTLSCEQNLNHDAMYWYRQDPGQGLRLIYYSQIVNDFQKGDIAEGYSVSREKKESFPLTVTSAQKNPTAFYLCASSMGFASSYNEQFFGPGTRLTVL.